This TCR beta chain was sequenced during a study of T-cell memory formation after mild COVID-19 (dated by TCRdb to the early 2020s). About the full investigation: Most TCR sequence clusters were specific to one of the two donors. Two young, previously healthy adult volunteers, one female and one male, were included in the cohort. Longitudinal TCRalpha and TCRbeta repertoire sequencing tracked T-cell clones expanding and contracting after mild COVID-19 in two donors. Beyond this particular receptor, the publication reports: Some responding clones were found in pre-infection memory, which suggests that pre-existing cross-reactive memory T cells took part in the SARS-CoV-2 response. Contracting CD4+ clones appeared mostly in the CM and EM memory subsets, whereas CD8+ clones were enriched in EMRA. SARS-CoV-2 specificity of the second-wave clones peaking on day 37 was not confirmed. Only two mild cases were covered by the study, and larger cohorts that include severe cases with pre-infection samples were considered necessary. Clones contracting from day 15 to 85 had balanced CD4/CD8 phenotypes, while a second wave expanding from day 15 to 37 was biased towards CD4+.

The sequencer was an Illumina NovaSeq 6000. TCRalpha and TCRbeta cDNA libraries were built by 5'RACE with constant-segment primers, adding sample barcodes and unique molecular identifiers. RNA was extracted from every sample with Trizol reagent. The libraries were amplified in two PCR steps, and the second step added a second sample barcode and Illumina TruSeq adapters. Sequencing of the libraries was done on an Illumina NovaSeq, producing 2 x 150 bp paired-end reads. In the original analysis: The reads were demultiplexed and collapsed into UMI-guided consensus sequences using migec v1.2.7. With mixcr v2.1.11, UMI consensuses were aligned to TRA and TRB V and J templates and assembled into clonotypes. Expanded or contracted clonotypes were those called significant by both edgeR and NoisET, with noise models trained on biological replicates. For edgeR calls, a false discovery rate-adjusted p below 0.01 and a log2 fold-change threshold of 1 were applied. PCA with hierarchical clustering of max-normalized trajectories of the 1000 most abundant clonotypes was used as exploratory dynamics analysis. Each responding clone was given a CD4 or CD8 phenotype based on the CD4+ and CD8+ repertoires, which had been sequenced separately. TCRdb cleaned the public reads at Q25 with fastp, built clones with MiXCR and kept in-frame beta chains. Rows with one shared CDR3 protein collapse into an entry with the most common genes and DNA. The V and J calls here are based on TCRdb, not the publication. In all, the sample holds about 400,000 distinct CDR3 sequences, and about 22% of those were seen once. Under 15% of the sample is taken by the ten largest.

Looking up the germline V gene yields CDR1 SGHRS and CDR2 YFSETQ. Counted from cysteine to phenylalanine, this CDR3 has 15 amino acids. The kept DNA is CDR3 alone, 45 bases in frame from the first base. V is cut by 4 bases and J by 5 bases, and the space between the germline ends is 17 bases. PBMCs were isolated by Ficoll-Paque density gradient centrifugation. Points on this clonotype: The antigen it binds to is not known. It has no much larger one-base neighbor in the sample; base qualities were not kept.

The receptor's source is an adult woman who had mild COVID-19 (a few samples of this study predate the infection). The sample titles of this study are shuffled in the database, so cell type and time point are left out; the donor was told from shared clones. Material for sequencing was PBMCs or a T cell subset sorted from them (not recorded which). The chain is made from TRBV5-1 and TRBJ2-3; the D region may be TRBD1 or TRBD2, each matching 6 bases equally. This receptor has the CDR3 CASSPDRGREDTQYF. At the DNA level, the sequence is TGCGCCAGCAGCCCCGATCGGGGGCGCGAAGATACGCAGTATTTT.